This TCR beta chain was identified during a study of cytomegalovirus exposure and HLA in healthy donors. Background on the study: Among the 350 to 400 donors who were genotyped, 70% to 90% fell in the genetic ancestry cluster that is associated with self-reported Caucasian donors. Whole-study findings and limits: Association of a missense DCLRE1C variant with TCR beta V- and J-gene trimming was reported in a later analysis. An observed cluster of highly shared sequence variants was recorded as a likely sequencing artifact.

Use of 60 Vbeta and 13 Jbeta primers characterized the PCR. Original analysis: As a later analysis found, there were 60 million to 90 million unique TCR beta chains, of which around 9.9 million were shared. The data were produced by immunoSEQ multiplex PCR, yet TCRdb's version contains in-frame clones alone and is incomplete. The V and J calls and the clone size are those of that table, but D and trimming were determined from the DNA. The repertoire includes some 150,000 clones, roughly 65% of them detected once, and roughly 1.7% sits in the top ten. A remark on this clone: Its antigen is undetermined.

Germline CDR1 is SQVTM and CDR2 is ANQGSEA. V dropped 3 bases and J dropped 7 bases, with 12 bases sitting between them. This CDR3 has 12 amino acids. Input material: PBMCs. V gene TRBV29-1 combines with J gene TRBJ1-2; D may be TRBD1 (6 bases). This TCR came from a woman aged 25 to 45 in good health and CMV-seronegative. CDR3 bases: TGCAGCGTTGATTTGGGGGCGGTTGGCTACACCTTC. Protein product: CSVDLGAVGYTF.